Listed here are 16 T cell receptor beta chains from one sample, sequenced in a study of Graves' ophthalmopathy and Graves' hyperthyroidism. Amplifying from RNA transcripts, the study obtained TCR beta CDR3 regions. Investigators did first-round RT-PCR with HTBI primers, then second-round multiplex PCR. A single record per CDR3 protein comes from TCRdb applying MiXCR to the multiplex PCR reads. The repertoire holds about 390,000 distinct CDR3 sequences, just over 15% seen once, with around 7% in the top ten. What was sequenced was peripheral blood. These receptors all come from a woman aged 18-29 years with stable Graves' hyperthyroidism.

The gene calls are TRBV28 and TRBJ2-7, with D tentatively TRBD1 or TRBD2 (5 bases each). The CDR3 consists of 14 residues. V was clipped by 6 bases and J by 4 bases, with 16 bases between them. Germline V lookup: CDR1 MDHEN, CDR2 SYDVKM. CDR3 nucleotides: TGTGCCAGCAGAACCGGGACCCACCCATACGAGCAGTACTTC. Protein sequence: CASRTGTHPYEQYF. Combining the CDR3 with reference TRBV28 and TRBJ2-7 gives the whole variable domain DVKVTQSSRYLVKRTGEKVFLECVQDMDHENMFWYRQDPGLGLRLIYFSYDVKMKEKGDIPEGYSVSREKKERFSLILESASTNQTSMYLCASRTGTHPYEQYFGPGTRLTVT.

This clonotype turned up a few times. The chain links TRBV5-1 to TRBJ1-2; D remains unclear. In germline, CDR1 is SGHRS, CDR2 YFSETQ. V lost 1 base, J lost 4 bases, and 8 bases lay in between. The length of the CDR3 is 13 residues. CDR3 protein: CASSLKGVYGYTF. The CDR3 region has the DNA TGCGCCAGCAGCTTGAAGGGTGTCTATGGCTACACCTTC.

V gene TRBV6-2 or TRBV6-3 combines with J gene TRBJ1-1; 11 positions agree with TRBD1. The V gene end was trimmed by 8 bases and the J gene end by 0 bases; junction bases not matched to a gene: 5. Per the germline V gene, CDR1 is MNHEY and CDR2 is SVGEGT. The CDR3 has 15 amino acids. CDR3 nucleotide sequence: TGTGCCAGCTGGGGGACAGGGGGGATGAACACTGAAGCTTTCTTT. This translates into CASWGTGGMNTEAFF.

The J gene is TRBJ2-1, the V gene TRBV7-2; D gene unclear. CDR1 SGHTA and CDR2 FQGNSA come from the germline V gene. The ends were cut back, 3 bases at V and 9 bases at J, with 9 bases in the middle. This CDR3 spans 12 amino acids. The CDR3 sequence: CASSFPGREQFF. The CDR3 DNA sequence: TGTGCCAGCAGCTTCCCCGGGCGTGAGCAGTTCTTC.

This clonotype was recorded at least ten times. This chain joins TRBV11-3 and TRBJ2-7; unclear D gene. V lost 5 bases to trimming and J lost 3 bases, with 14 bases between them. The CDR3 loop spans 14 amino acids. Germline loops: CDR1 SGHNT, CDR2 YENEEA. In DNA form, the CDR3 reads TGTGCCAGCAGCCCCCCCCGCCCTGGCTACGAGCAGTACTTC. Its translation: CASSPPRPGYEQYF.

The sample holds many counts of this clonotype. The chain combines TRBV7-9 with TRBJ2-4; unclear D gene. Germline V gene data show CDR1 as SEHNR and CDR2 as FQNEAQ (reference sequence). The CDR3 runs to 16 residues. V was clipped by 5 bases and J by 1 base, with 15 bases between them. CDR3 nucleotides: TGTGCCAGCAGCCTAGACCCCTCGAAGGCCAAAAACATTCAGTACTTC. Translated, it gives CASSLDPSKAKNIQYF.

This clonotype was seen at least ten times. The V gene is TRBV5-1, the J gene TRBJ2-7, with D uncertain. V gave up 2 bases and J gave up 0 bases, with 6 bases separating them. The V gene's germline CDR1 is SGHRS and CDR2 YFSETQ. There are 13 residues in the CDR3. DNA of the CDR3: TGCGCCAGCAGCTTTGCGCTCTCCTACGAGCAGTACTTC. Translating gives CASSFALSYEQYF.

This clonotype was recorded many times. The chain couples TRBV6-9 to TRBJ2-7, with 10 bases that match TRBD1. Germline CDR1 and CDR2: MNHGY and SVAAGI. The CDR3 loop spans 14 amino acids. V lost 7 bases, J lost 3 bases, and 6 bases stayed unmatched. Here the CDR3 reads CASTDRDRGYEQYF. The DNA for the CDR3 is TGTGCCAGCACCGACCGGGACAGGGGCTACGAGCAGTACTTC.

In regard to this clonotype: A read error may account for a junction end that differs from germline. This chain joins TRBV11-2 and TRBJ2-7, with 7 nucleotides matching TRBD1. The length of the CDR3 is 16 residues. Germline assignment: CDR1 SGHAT and CDR2 FQNNGV. CDR3 loop: CASSFVTRTGILEQYF. The CDR3 DNA is TGTGCTAGCAGCTTTGTAACGCGGACAGGCATTCTCGAGCAGTACTTC.

This clonotype has at least ten counts. The chain couples TRBV6-4 to TRBJ1-1, with D tentatively TRBD1 (5 bases). This CDR3 contains 17 residues. Germline V gene data show CDR1 as MRHNA and CDR2 as SNTAGT. Trimming removed 2 bases from V and 1 base from J, with 17 bases in between. CDR3: CASSDPAGTGTNTEAFF. The CDR3 coding sequence is TGTGCCAGCAGTGACCCAGCAGGGACCGGGACGAACACTGAAGCTTTCTTT.

This clonotype came up many times. The chain links TRBV24-1 to TRBJ2-5; 8 bases line up with TRBD2. There are 14 residues in the CDR3. Germline V gives CDR1 KGHDR, CDR2 SFDVKD. V lost 4 bases to trimming and J lost 1 base; unmatched junction nucleotides: 1. The CDR3 DNA sequence: TGTGCCACCAGTGACACTAGCGGCCAAGAGACCCAGTACTTC. This encodes CATSDTSGQETQYF.

In this sample, this clonotype turned up many times. J is TRBJ2-7 and V is TRBV4-1; 7 nucleotides match TRBD2. The V gene's germline CDR1 is MGHRA and CDR2 YSYEKL. The CDR3 loop spans 15 amino acids. Trimming at V came to 1 base and at J to 3 bases, leaving 6 bases not matched to a gene. The CDR3 protein is CASSQAAGVGYEQYF. The CDR3, as DNA: TGCGCCAGCAGCCAAGCGGCGGGAGTAGGCTACGAGCAGTACTTC.

This clonotype was seen many times. The chain employs TRBV29-1 and TRBJ2-7; 7 bases match TRBD1. V lost 3 bases and J lost 2; bases outside the gene matches: 4. Germline loops: CDR1 SQVTM, CDR2 ANQGSEA. CDR3 length equals 13 residues. The CDR3, as DNA: TGCAGCGTTGATGGTGGACAGGCCTACGAGCAGTACTTC. As protein: CSVDGGQAYEQYF.

This clonotype was counted between two and nine times. The rearrangement joins TRBV20-1 to TRBJ1-4; tentatively, D is TRBD1 (5 bases). The CDR3 contains 15 residues. CDR1 DFQATT and CDR2 SNEGSKA come from the germline V gene (reference sequence). V dropped 0 bases and J dropped 6 bases, with 14 bases sitting between them. The CDR3 sequence: CSARDIRGSDEKLFF. The CDR3 bases are TGCAGTGCTAGAGACATTCGGGGGTCGGATGAAAAACTGTTTTTT.

As to this clonotype: At one end, the junction sequence differs from germline, possibly due to a read error. The rearrangement uses TRBV7-9 and TRBJ1-5, with D possibly TRBD1 on 5 matching bases. The CDR3 extends over 14 amino acids. Per germline, CDR1 SEHNR and CDR2 FQNEAQ (reference sequence). The CDR3 spells CASGLEGAGQPQHF. The CDR3, as DNA: TGTGCCAGCGGCTTAGAAGGGGCGGGACAGCCCCAGCATTTT.

This clonotype was recorded at least ten times. The chain is built from TRBV20-1 and TRBJ1-1; D is ambiguous. Between the trimmed V and J ends, which lost 7 bases and 3 bases, there was a span of 15 bases. CDR3 length equals 13 residues. Germline loops: CDR1 DFQATT, CDR2 SNEGSKA (reference sequence). In DNA form, the CDR3 reads TGCAGTGTTTGGTCGGGGTGGGACACTGAAGCTTTCTTT. Translating it yields CSVWSGWDTEAFF.